These T cell receptor beta chains were read from a single sample in a study of TIL therapy for anti-PD-1-resistant metastatic lung cancer. The table came from immunoSEQ multiplex PCR; TCRdb's copy has only in-frame clones and leaves some out. The sample lists roughly 57,000 clones, roughly four fifths occurring once. This sample comprised blood, obtained at baseline. These TCRs come from a person aged 25-85 years with non-small cell lung cancer. Both conserved end residues are part of each CDR3. Each record gives: clone size, J gene, V gene, D gene, CDR3 protein, CDR3 DNA. D genes are given only for firm matches. Not every row has a clone size; where given, it reads once, few, many or a size class.

few	TRBJ1-2	TRBV28	NA	CASSLNRAWSGYTF	TGTGCCAGCAGTTTAAACAGGGCTTGGTCTGGCTACACCTTC
NA	TRBJ1-2	TRBV2	TRBD1	CASDRGRTVNGYTF	TGTGCCAGCGACAGGGGGCGAACAGTAAATGGCTACACCTTC
NA	TRBJ1-1	TRBV5-1	TRBD1	CASSPLPQGMNTEAFF	TGCGCCAGCAGCCCTCTCCCACAGGGGATGAACACTGAAGCTTTCTTT
NA	TRBJ2-1	TRBV18	TRBD1	CASSRDREEIF	TGTGCCAGCTCACGAGACAGGGAAGAGATCTTC
NA	TRBJ2-4	TRBV7-2	NA	CASSLDAPGLDIQYF	TGTGCCAGCAGCCTGGACGCCCCAGGGTTAGACATTCAGTACTTC
NA	TRBJ2-1	TRBV24-1	NA	CATSDFVAGGAKRGRDEQFF	TGTGCCACCAGTGATTTCGTGGCAGGGGGCGCGAAGCGGGGCAGGGATGAGCAGTTCTTC
NA	TRBJ2-2	TRBV10-2	TRBD1	CASSNLAGGTGELFF	TGCGCCAGCAGTAATCTCGCAGGGGGCACCGGGGAGCTGTTTTTT
NA	TRBJ2-7	TRBV7-2	NA	CASSPTQGAAYEQYF	TGTGCCAGCAGCCCTACGCAGGGAGCGGCCTACGAGCAGTACTTC
NA	TRBJ2-5	TRBV5-1	TRBD1	CASSLRDSGQETQYF	TGCGCCAGCAGCTTACGGGACAGCGGACAGGAGACCCAGTACTTC
NA	TRBJ2-6	TRBV29-1	TRBD1	CSVEDRGRSGANVLTF	TGCAGCGTTGAGGACAGGGGGCGTTCGGGGGCCAACGTCCTGACTTTC
few	TRBJ1-3	TRBV18	NA	CASSPPANSGNTIYF	TGTGCCAGCTCACCACCGGCGAACTCTGGAAACACCATATATTTT
NA	TRBJ2-3	TRBV6-5	NA	CASSYAGSNTDTQYF	TGTGCCAGCAGTTACGCCGGGAGCAACACAGATACGCAGTATTTT
NA	TRBJ2-3	TRBV7-8	TRBD2	CASSLRDGGRSTDTQYF	TGTGCCAGCAGCCTCCGGGATGGCGGGAGGAGCACAGATACGCAGTATTTT
NA	TRBJ2-5	TRBV14	TRBD1	CASSPFGTGSGETQYF	TGTGCCAGCAGCCCCTTCGGGACAGGGTCAGGAGAGACCCAGTACTTC
NA	TRBJ2-7	TRBV6-2/TRBV6-3	NA	CASSWTVNYEQYF	TGTGCCAGCAGCTGGACAGTTAACTACGAGCAGTACTTC
NA	TRBJ1-6	TRBV7-9	NA	CASSLREDANSPLHF	TGTGCCAGCAGCCTCCGGGAGGACGCGAATTCACCCCTCCACTTT
few	TRBJ2-7	TRBV11-2	NA	CASSLGGPYEQYF	TGTGCCAGCAGCTTGGGTGGGCCCTACGAGCAGTACTTC
NA	TRBJ2-2	TRBV19	NA	CASRGVRIGELFF	TGTGCCAGTAGAGGGGTGAGGATCGGGGAGCTGTTTTTT
NA	TRBJ1-4	TRBV7-2	NA	CASSSQGSNEKLFF	TGTGCCAGCAGCTCGCAGGGATCTAATGAAAAACTGTTTTTT
once	TRBJ2-7	TRBV5-1	NA	CASSWGDGGFRHEQYF	TGCGCCAGCAGCTGGGGGGACGGCGGGTTTCGCCACGAGCAGTACTTC
few	TRBJ2-7	TRBV6-5	TRBD2	CASRGGGSAYEQYF	TGTGCCAGCAGAGGCGGGGGATCAGCCTACGAGCAGTACTTC
NA	TRBJ1-2	TRBV30	NA	CAWSAGILPGYGYTF	TGTGCCTGGAGCGCCGGGATTCTTCCCGGCTATGGCTACACCTTC
NA	TRBJ2-2	TRBV29-1	NA	CSVDSVLNTGELFF	TGCAGCGTTGACTCCGTATTGAACACCGGGGAGCTGTTTTTT
NA	TRBJ2-3	TRBV4-1	NA	CASSQEGQGNTDTQYF	TGCGCCAGCAGCCAAGAGGGGCAGGGGAACACAGATACGCAGTATTTT
few	TRBJ2-7	TRBV27	TRBD2	CASSLPGTSGRTQYF	TGTGCCAGCAGTTTACCTGGGACTAGCGGGAGGACGCAGTACTTC
NA	TRBJ2-3	TRBV24-1	TRBD1	CATSEAGTGDDTQYF	TGTGCCACCAGTGAGGCCGGGACAGGAGACGATACGCAGTATTTT
few	TRBJ2-5	TRBV2	NA	CASSEVVETQYF	TGTGCCAGCAGTGAAGTGGTAGAGACCCAGTACTTC
NA	TRBJ2-7	TRBV12-3/TRBV12-4	TRBD1	CASSWDRVDEQYF	TGTGCCAGCAGCTGGGACAGGGTGGACGAGCAGTACTTC
NA	TRBJ1-1	TRBV7-2	NA	CASSVWGNTEAFF	TGTGCCAGCAGCGTATGGGGGAACACTGAAGCTTTCTTT
once	TRBJ2-1	TRBV29-1	TRBD2	CSLGNGGIHSYNEQFF	TGCAGCCTAGGCAACGGGGGGATTCACTCCTACAATGAGCAGTTCTTC
NA	TRBJ2-7	TRBV7-6	NA	CASSYPVGGLDEQYF	TGTGCCAGCAGCTACCCCGTCGGGGGTCTCGACGAGCAGTACTTC
NA	TRBJ1-1	TRBV27	NA	CASSLRKTEAFF	TGTGCCAGCAGTTTGAGGAAAACTGAAGCTTTCTTT
few	TRBJ1-5	TRBV4-3	NA	CASSQWMSGNQPQHF	TGCGCCAGCAGCCAGTGGATGAGTGGAAATCAGCCCCAGCATTTT
NA	TRBJ1-4	TRBV18	NA	CASSPDLGDEKLFF	TGTGCCAGCTCACCGGACCTAGGGGATGAAAAACTGTTTTTT
NA	TRBJ1-1	TRBV7-9	NA	CASSPFGEKGEAFF	TGTGCCAGCAGCCCTTTTGGGGAAAAGGGTGAAGCTTTCTTT
few	TRBJ2-7	TRBV3-1/TRBV3-2	NA	CASRSGIYEQYF	TGTGCCAGCCGATCAGGGATTTACGAGCAGTACTTC
NA	TRBJ1-2	TRBV6-5	TRBD1	CASSYYGGQGNYGYTF	TGTGCCAGCAGTTACTATGGAGGACAGGGTAACTATGGCTACACCTTC
NA	TRBJ2-3	TRBV27	NA	CASSQAVGTDTQYF	TGTGCCAGTAGCCAAGCGGTTGGGACAGATACGCAGTATTTT
NA	TRBJ2-3	TRBV7-8	TRBD2	CASSLGSGRAGDTQYF	TGTGCCAGCAGCTTAGGGAGCGGGAGGGCCGGTGATACGCAGTATTTT
NA	TRBJ1-5	TRBV28	NA	CASNLGAALHF	TGTGCCAGCAACCTAGGGGCCGCTCTACATTTT
NA	TRBJ2-1	TRBV3-1/TRBV3-2	NA	CASSLGLEQFF	TGTGCCAGCAGCCTGGGACTGGAGCAGTTCTTC
NA	TRBJ2-4	TRBV6-4	NA	CASSGPPQNIQYF	TGTGCCAGCAGTGGCCCCCCCCAAAACATTCAGTACTTC